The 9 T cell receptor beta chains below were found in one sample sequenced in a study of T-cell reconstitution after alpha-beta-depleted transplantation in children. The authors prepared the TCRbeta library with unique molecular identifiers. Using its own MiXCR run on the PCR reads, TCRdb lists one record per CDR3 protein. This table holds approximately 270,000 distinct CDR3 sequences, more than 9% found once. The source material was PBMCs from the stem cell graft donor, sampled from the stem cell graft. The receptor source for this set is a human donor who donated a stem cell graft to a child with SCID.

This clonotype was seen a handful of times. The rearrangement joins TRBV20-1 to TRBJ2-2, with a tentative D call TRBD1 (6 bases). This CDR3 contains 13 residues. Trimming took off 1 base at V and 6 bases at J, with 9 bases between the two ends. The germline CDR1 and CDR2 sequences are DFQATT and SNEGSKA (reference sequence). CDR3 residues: CSARGGGPGELFF. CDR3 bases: TGCAGTGCTAGAGGAGGGGGTCCCGGGGAGCTGTTTTTT.

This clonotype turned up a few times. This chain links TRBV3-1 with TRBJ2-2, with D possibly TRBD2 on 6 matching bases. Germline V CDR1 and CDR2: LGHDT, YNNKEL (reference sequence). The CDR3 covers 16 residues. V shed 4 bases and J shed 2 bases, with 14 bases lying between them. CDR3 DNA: TGTGCCAGCAGCCCCTTAGCGGCCCTTAACACCGGGGAGCTGTTTTTT. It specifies CASSPLAALNTGELFF.

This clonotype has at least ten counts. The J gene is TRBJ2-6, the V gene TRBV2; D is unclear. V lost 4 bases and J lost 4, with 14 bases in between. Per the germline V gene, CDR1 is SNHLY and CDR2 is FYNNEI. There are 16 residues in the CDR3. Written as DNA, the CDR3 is TGTGCCAGCAGTGGGGTTATCGGTACGGGGGCCAACGTCCTGACTTTC. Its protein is CASSGVIGTGANVLTF.

This CDR3 reads CASSLATGAPEAFF. CDR3 in DNA: TGTGCCAGCAGCTTGGCCACAGGGGCACCGGAGGCTTTCTTT. The V call is TRBV7-2, the J call TRBJ1-1; 7 bases are a match to TRBD1. CDR1 and CDR2 (germline): SGHTA, FQGNSA. The CDR3 has 14 amino acids. V trimming: 3 bases; J trimming: 11 bases; junction bases outside the gene matches: 12.

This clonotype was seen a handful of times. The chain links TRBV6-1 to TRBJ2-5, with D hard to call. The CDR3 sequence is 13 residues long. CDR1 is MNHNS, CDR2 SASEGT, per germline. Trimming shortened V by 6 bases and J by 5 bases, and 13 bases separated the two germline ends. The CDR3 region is CASRPTLRETQYF. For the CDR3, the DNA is TGTGCCAGCAGACCCACCCTTAGGGAGACCCAGTACTTC.

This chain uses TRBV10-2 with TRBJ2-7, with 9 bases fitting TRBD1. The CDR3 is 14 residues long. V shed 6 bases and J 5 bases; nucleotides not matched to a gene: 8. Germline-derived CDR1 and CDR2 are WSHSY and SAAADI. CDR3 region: CASRSGTGFNEQYF. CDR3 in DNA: TGCGCCAGCAGATCCGGGACAGGGTTCAACGAGCAGTACTTC.

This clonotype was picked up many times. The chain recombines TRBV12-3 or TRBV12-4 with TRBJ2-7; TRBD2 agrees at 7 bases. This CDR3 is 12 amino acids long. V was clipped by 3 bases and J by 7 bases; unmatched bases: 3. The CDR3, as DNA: TGTGCCAGCAGTTTTGGGAGGGTAGAGCAGTACTTC. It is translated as CASSFGRVEQYF.

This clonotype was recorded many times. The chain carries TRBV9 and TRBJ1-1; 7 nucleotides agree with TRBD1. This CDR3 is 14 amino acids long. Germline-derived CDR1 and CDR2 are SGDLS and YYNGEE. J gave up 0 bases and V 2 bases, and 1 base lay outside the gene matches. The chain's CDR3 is CASSVGTVNTEAFF. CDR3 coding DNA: TGTGCCAGCAGCGTCGGGACAGTGAACACTGAAGCTTTCTTT.

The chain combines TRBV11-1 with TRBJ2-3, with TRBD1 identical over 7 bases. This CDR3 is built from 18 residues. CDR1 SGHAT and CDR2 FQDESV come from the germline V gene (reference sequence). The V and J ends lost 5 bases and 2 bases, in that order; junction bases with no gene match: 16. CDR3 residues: CASSPGQALVSNTDTQYF. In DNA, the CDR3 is TGTGCCAGCAGCCCCGGACAGGCCCTTGTGTCGAACACAGATACGCAGTATTTT. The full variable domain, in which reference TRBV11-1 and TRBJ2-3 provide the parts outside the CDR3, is EAEVAQSPRYKITEKSQAVAFWCDPISGHATLYWYRQILGQGPELLVQFQDESVVDDSQLPKDRFSAERLKGVDSTLKIQPAELGDSAMYLCASSPGQALVSNTDTQYFGPGTRLTVL.